This T cell receptor (beta chain) is drawn from a study of PD-1 blockade in classical Hodgkin lymphoma. Study-wide points: Repertoire differences lack defined causes, possibly disease activity or prior therapy.

Generated by immunoSEQ multiplex PCR, the TCRdb table keeps only in-frame clones and is missing some. The repertoire has about 27,000 clones, about 72% of them found once; the top ten carry about 3.6%. This sample's time point: cycle 4 day 1 (C4D1), after less than 7 weeks of nivolumab. Every single patient, without exception, relapsed after autologous stem cell transplantation, and brentuximab vedotin exposure varied. Remarks on this clone: Its matching antigen is unknown.

Sequences were derived from peripheral blood mononuclear cells (PBMCs), sampled before the fourth cycle of nivolumab. This TCR came from a human donor with classical Hodgkin lymphoma.

CDR3 nucleotides: TGTGCCAGCAGTGGCCAACAGAGGGTGACTGAAGCTTTCTTT. It codes for CASSGQQRVTEAFF. The chain carries TRBV27 and TRBJ1-1; D unclear. This CDR3 comprises 14 residues. V dropped 5 bases and J dropped 5 bases, with 15 bases sitting between them. CDR1 and CDR2 from the germline V gene are MNHEY and SMNVEV (reference sequence).